The clone carrying this T cell receptor beta chain was detected only a few times. The data were taken from a study of control samples from healthy donors and cancer patients. The data were produced by immunoSEQ multiplex PCR, yet TCRdb's version contains in-frame clones alone and is incomplete. The sample holds tens of thousands of clones; about 86% are singletons and the top ten take about 1.6%. This CDR3 has 15 residues. Trimming cost V 6 bases and J 1 base; bases outside gene matches: 4. Germline V gives CDR1 SGHKS, CDR2 YYEKEE (reference sequence). Material: PBMCs. The chain combines TRBV5-5 with TRBJ2-3; TRBD2 agrees at 11 bases. The receptor's source is a woman in her forties with lung cancer. The CDR3 sequence: CASILTSGGTDTQYF. As DNA, the CDR3 is TGTGCCAGCATTCTGACTAGCGGGGGCACAGATACGCAGTATTTT.